The 17 T cell receptor beta chains in this list originate from one sample, sequenced in a study of T cell responses to AZD1222 COVID-19 vaccine. Only in-frame clones appear in the TCRdb table, and some are missing; sequencing was by immunoSEQ multiplex PCR. The repertoire has about 120,000 clones, roughly 91% of them found once; the top ten carry about 1.2%. Material: peripheral blood, obtained on day 0 of AZD1222 vaccination. Source of these receptors: an adult in good health.

This rearrangement joins TRBV10-3 to TRBJ1-4; a weak D match, TRBD1 (5 bases). V lost 3 bases, J lost 7 bases, and 15 bases lay in between. Germline V gene sequence: CDR1 ENHRY, CDR2 SYGVKD. This CDR3 is 15 amino acids long. CDR3 bases: TGTGCCATCAGTGACTCCGGCAGGGTTGGTGAAAAACTGTTTTTT. This gives the protein CAISDSGRVGEKLFF.

The V call is TRBV5-5, the J call TRBJ1-2; possibly TRBD1 for D (6 bases). Trimming pared 9 bases from V and 3 bases from J, leaving 15 bases between. The CDR3 runs 13 residues. Germline V gives CDR1 SGHKS, CDR2 YYEKEE (reference sequence). The CDR3 is CATGGGADYGYTF. The CDR3 DNA reads as TGTGCCACCGGGGGCGGGGCGGACTATGGCTACACCTTC.

The CDR3 loop reads CASSESLTGAGYTF. DNA of the CDR3: TGTGCCAGCAGTGAATCGTTGACAGGGGCAGGCTACACCTTC. The chain joins TRBV25-1 to TRBJ1-2, with 8 nucleotides matching TRBD1. CDR1 is MGHDK, CDR2 SYGVNS, per germline. This CDR3 is built from 14 residues. The J segment lost 8 bases and the V segment lost 1 base, leaving 6 bases of the junction unmatched.

This clone occurred a few times. The chain uses TRBV18 and TRBJ1-2; 7 bases are a match to TRBD1. CDR1 is KGHSH, CDR2 LQKENI, per germline. Trimming removed 3 bases from V and 6 bases from J; junction bases left unmatched: 25. The CDR3 covers 20 residues. In DNA, the CDR3 is TGTGCCAGCTCACCCCTCCCTCAGTTGGGACAGTCCGAACCTGGAAATGGCTACACCTTC. Translated: CASSPLPQLGQSEPGNGYTF.

The V gene is TRBV3-1 (or the pseudogene TRBV3-2), the J gene TRBJ1-5, with D hard to call. The germline gives CDR1 LGHDT, CDR2 YNNKEL (reference sequence). V was pared by 1 base and J by 1 base, with 5 bases between. The CDR3 contains 14 residues. In nucleotides, the CDR3 is TGTGCCAGCAGCCAAGGTTACAGCAATCAGCCCCAGCATTTT. Protein sequence: CASSQGYSNQPQHF.

V gene TRBV6-5 combines with J gene TRBJ2-6; D unclear. The CDR3 has 15 amino acids. Germline CDR1 is MNHEY and CDR2 is SVGAGI. Trimming left V 7 bases short and J 1 base short, with 11 bases between. DNA of the CDR3: TGTGCCAGCACCACCCCAGGATCTGGGGCCAACGTCCTGACTTTC. Its protein product is CASTTPGSGANVLTF.

This rearrangement joins TRBV6-5 to TRBJ2-5, with 9 bases fitting TRBD2. Germline V CDR1 and CDR2: MNHEY, SVGAGI. The trim removed 7 bases at V and 4 bases at J, leaving 10 bases unmatched. The CDR3 covers 15 residues. CDR3 in amino acids: CASMKRLAGRETQYF. The CDR3 bases are TGTGCCAGCATGAAAAGGCTAGCGGGGCGAGAGACCCAGTACTTC.

The chain uses TRBV3-1 (or the pseudogene TRBV3-2) and TRBJ2-7; TRBD1 matches at 10 bases. The CDR3 loop spans 13 amino acids. V lost 4 bases to trimming and J lost 7 bases; unmatched junction nucleotides: 4. Looked up from germline, CDR1 is LGHDT and CDR2 is YNNKEL (reference sequence). The DNA of the CDR3 is TGTGCCAGCAGCCGCCCGGGACAGGGGGAGCAGTACTTC. This translates into CASSRPGQGEQYF.

V and J are TRBV10-3 and TRBJ2-1, with 12 nucleotides matching TRBD2. The CDR3 has 13 amino acids. CDR1 and CDR2 (germline): ENHRY, SYGVKD. V lost 7 bases and J lost 9; bases outside the gene matches: 4. This chain's CDR3 is CAIKLAGGPEQFF. The CDR3 DNA reads TGTGCCATCAAGCTAGCGGGGGGGCCTGAGCAGTTCTTC.

The V call is TRBV18, the J call TRBJ1-5; 10 bases are shared with TRBD1. With V trimmed by 5 bases and J by 2 bases, 0 bases remained unmatched. This CDR3 comprises 14 residues. Germline V CDR1 and CDR2: KGHSH, LQKENI. This CDR3 reads CASSGQGGNQPQHF. CDR3 nucleotides: TGTGCCAGCTCAGGACAGGGGGGCAATCAGCCCCAGCATTTT.

The gene calls are TRBV10-1 and TRBJ2-2, with 10 bases lining up with TRBD1. The CDR3 sequence is 18 residues long. With V trimmed by 11 bases and J by 2 bases, 17 bases remained unmatched. Germline V gene data show CDR1 as WNHNN and CDR2 as SYGVQD (reference sequence). Here the CDR3 DNA reads TGCGCCTTTCCGACAGGGGGCGAAAAGGAAGGCAACACCGGGGAGCTGTTTTTT. Encoded protein: CAFPTGGEKEGNTGELFF.

Here the CDR3 reads CAISEGNRERITEAFF. In nucleotides, the CDR3 is TGTGCCATCAGTGAGGGGAACAGGGAGAGAATCACTGAAGCTTTCTTT. The chain recombines TRBV10-3 with TRBJ1-1, with a weak D call TRBD1 (6 bases). Per germline, CDR1 ENHRY and CDR2 SYGVKD. This CDR3 spans 16 amino acids. V was trimmed by 2 bases and J by 4 bases, leaving 17 bases between them.

The chain recombines TRBV3-1 (or the pseudogene TRBV3-2) with TRBJ1-1, with D possibly being TRBD1 (5 bases). Trimming removed 2 bases at V and 7 bases at J, with 14 bases between. CDR3 length equals 14 residues. In germline, CDR1 is LGHDT, CDR2 YNNKEL (reference sequence). CDR3 residues: CASSQRTGGVEAFF. CDR3 in DNA: TGTGCCAGCAGCCAACGGACTGGGGGTGTTGAAGCTTTCTTT.

V and J are TRBV5-1 and TRBJ1-2; D perhaps matches TRBD1 (5 bases). The CDR3 extends over 16 amino acids. Germline CDR1 and CDR2: SGHRS and YFSETQ. Trimming took 6 bases from V and 7 from J, leaving 25 bases between them. The CDR3 loop is CASTLTWGRRLFGYTF. CDR3 bases: TGCGCCAGCACCCTAACCTGGGGACGGCGGCTTTTTGGCTACACCTTC. Complete variable domain (other parts from reference TRBV5-1 and TRBJ1-2): KAGVTQTPRYLIKTRGQQVTLSCSPISGHRSVSWYQQTPGQGLQFLFEYFSETQRNKGNFPGRFSGRQFSNSRSEMNVSTLELGDSALYLCASTLTWGRRLFGYTFGSGTRLTVV.

The genes are TRBV15 and TRBJ1-2, with D possibly matching TRBD1 (5 bases). The CDR3 covers 16 residues. Germline lookup yields CDR1 LNHNV and CDR2 YYDKDF (reference sequence). V was cut by 0 bases and J by 4 bases, with 15 bases left in between. Here the CDR3 reads CATSRDQGGQGYGYTF. The CDR3 nucleotides are TGTGCCACCAGCAGAGATCAGGGAGGGCAGGGCTATGGCTACACCTTC.

V is TRBV6-4 and J is TRBJ2-2; D is possibly TRBD1 (6 bases). V was trimmed by 6 bases and J by 6 bases, leaving 8 bases between them. CDR3 length equals 12 residues. In germline, CDR1 is MRHNA, CDR2 SNTAGT. The CDR3 spells CASRGAAGELFF. In nucleotides, the CDR3 is TGTGCCAGCAGGGGGGCGGCCGGGGAGCTGTTTTTT.

The chain employs TRBV5-1 and TRBJ2-5, with D possibly being TRBD1 (6 bases). Trimming took 0 bases from V and 5 from J, leaving 14 bases between them. The CDR3 has 15 amino acids. CDR1 is SGHRS and CDR2 is YFSETQ in the germline V gene. CDR3 nucleotide sequence: TGCGCCAGCAGCTTGGGGGGGACATCAACGGAGACCCAGTACTTC. Its protein is CASSLGGTSTETQYF.